Below, 20 T cell receptor beta chains from the same sample are listed, as sequenced in a study of CD4 and CD8 cells across lung adenocarcinoma regions. TCRdb re-called the PCR reads through MiXCR, storing one row per CDR3 protein. The sample shows 25,000 to 30,000 distinct CDR3 sequences, more than 45% of them seen only once. Sequencing used CD8+ T cells from the center of a lung tumor. The source is a male donor with lung adenocarcinoma. The CD4 and CD8 labels of this study may be unreliable.

The chain couples TRBV27 to TRBJ2-4; D uncertain. The CDR3 has 14 amino acids. The germline gives CDR1 MNHEY, CDR2 SMNVEV (reference sequence). The V gene lost 6 bases and the J gene lost 0 bases, with 9 bases spanning the gap. This CDR3 is CASRRLGAKNIQYF. As DNA, the CDR3 is TGTGCCAGCAGGCGCCTGGGAGCCAAAAACATTCAGTACTTC.

This clonotype has a single count. One junction end does not reproduce the germline sequence, and a read error may be involved. The V and J genes are TRBV7-6 and TRBJ2-3, with D perhaps matching TRBD1 or TRBD2 (5 bases each). CDR3 length: 14 amino acids. Germline values: CDR1 SGHVS, CDR2 FNYEAQ. The chain's CDR3 is CAGIVLRDQDTQYF. The CDR3 DNA is TGTGCGGGCATCGTGCTACGGGACCAAGATACGCAGTACTTT.

This clonotype has a count of ten or more. The chain employs TRBV6-5 and TRBJ2-1; D is uncertain. V lost 2 bases, J lost 1 base, and 9 bases lay in between. CDR1 and CDR2 from the germline V gene are MNHEY and SVGAGI. The CDR3 loop spans 15 amino acids. The CDR3 DNA reads TGTGCCAGCAGTTACAACGGAGCGTCCTACAATGAGCAGTTCTTC. Encoded protein: CASSYNGASYNEQFF.

The sample holds a few counts of this clonotype. This sequence joins TRBV27 and TRBJ2-5; 7 bases are a match to TRBD1. Near its end, the DNA agrees better with TRBJ2-7, so the J call may be wrong. The CDR3 is 14 residues long. The germline V gene has CDR1 MNHEY and CDR2 SMNVEV (reference sequence). CDR3 sequence: CASRSGDSLGEQYF. The CDR3, as DNA: TGTGCCAGCAGGTCCGGGGACAGCCTGGGCGAGCAGTACTTC.

The chain links TRBV6-1 to TRBJ2-3, with D possibly TRBD1 on 6 matching bases. Germline CDR1 and CDR2: MNHNS and SASEGT. This CDR3 has 14 residues. The V gene lost 4 bases and the J gene lost 3 bases, with 11 bases spanning the gap. The chain's CDR3 is CASSAGQGTDTQYF. The CDR3 DNA reads as TGTGCCAGCAGTGCGGGGCAGGGGACAGATACGCAGTATTTT.

This clonotype was counted between two and nine times. CDR3 DNA: TGTGCCAGCAGGAACAGCAATGAGCAGTTCTTC. It yields the protein CASRNSNEQFF. The chain employs TRBV6-1 and TRBJ2-1; unclear D gene. The CDR3 covers 11 residues. Germline assignment: CDR1 MNHNS and CDR2 SASEGT. Trimming cost V 6 bases and J 6 bases, with 6 bases left between them.

For this clonotype: Compared with germline, one end of the junction differs, possibly owing to a read error. This chain joins TRBV6-1 and TRBJ2-2; the D gene is possibly TRBD2 (5 bases). CDR1 MNHNS and CDR2 SASEGT come from the germline V gene. This CDR3 has 13 amino acids. The DNA of the CDR3 is TGTGCCAGCAGTGCTGCGCTCGCCGGGAAGCTGTATTTT. It encodes CASSAALAGKLYF.

This clonotype is a singleton in its sample. The V gene is TRBV10-2, the J gene TRBJ2-3; D is possibly TRBD1 or TRBD2 (6 bases each). The DNA end favors TRBJ2-7, so the J call may be wrong. The germline V gene has CDR1 WSHSY and CDR2 SAAADI. This CDR3 comprises 16 residues. The CDR3 loop is CASSEPGLGGKDMQYF. In nucleotides, the CDR3 is TGCGCCAGCAGTGAACCGGGGCTGGGGGGCAAAGATATGCAGTACTTC.

As to this clonotype: The junction does not match germline at one end; this may be a read error. The CDR3 DNA follows: TGTGCGAGCAGTGACTGGGGGCGGGAACCCAAAGACACGCAGTATTTT. Amino acid sequence: CASSDWGREPKDTQYF. This chain links TRBV6-1 with TRBJ2-3, with D perhaps matching TRBD1 or TRBD2 (6 bases each). The CDR3 length is 16 residues. Looked up from germline, CDR1 is MNHNS and CDR2 is SASEGT.

With respect to this clonotype: At one boundary the junction diverges from the germline segment, which might be a read error. V and J are TRBV6-1 and TRBJ2-3, with a weak D call TRBD2 (7 bases). The CDR3 loop spans 17 amino acids. From germline, CDR1 is MNHNS and CDR2 SASEGT. This CDR3 is CASSTGRGGRVVDTQYF. Written as DNA, the CDR3 is TGTGCCAGCAGTACGGGAAGGGGGGGCCGCGTCGTGGATACGCAGTATTTC.

The CDR3 loop is CASRTSGRDSYNEQFF. CDR3 DNA: TGCGCCAGCAGGACTAGCGGGAGGGATTCCTACAATGAGCAGTTCTTC. The V and J genes are TRBV10-1 and TRBJ2-1, with TRBD2 identical over 14 bases. Germline V gene sequence: CDR1 WNHNN, CDR2 SYGVQD (reference sequence). V lost 6 bases to trimming and J lost 1 base; unmatched junction nucleotides: 2. The CDR3 totals 16 residues.

In its sample, this clonotype was seen many times. The chain employs TRBV6-1 and TRBJ2-3; D is unclear. The CDR3 runs to 13 residues. V gave up 8 bases and J gave up 8 bases, with 17 bases separating them. CDR1 is MNHNS and CDR2 is SASEGT in the germline V gene. CDR3 amino acids: CASRLVKSGTQYF. In DNA form, the CDR3 reads TGTGCCAGCCGACTTGTCAAGAGTGGTACGCAGTATTTT.

The gene calls are TRBV6-1 and TRBJ2-5; 8 nucleotides agree with TRBD1. The closer fit of TRBJ2-7 to the DNA end suggests the J call may be wrong. Germline CDR1 reads MNHNS; CDR2 reads SASEGT. The CDR3 loop spans 14 amino acids. The CDR3 sequence is CASTLTGAAYEQYF. In DNA form, the CDR3 reads TGTGCCAGCACCTTGACAGGGGCGGCCTACGAGCAGTACTTC.

This clonotype was picked up a small number of times. An end of the junction differs from the germline gene, which may be a read error. V and J are TRBV6-1 and TRBJ2-1, with 8 bases fitting TRBD1. The CDR3 consists of 14 residues. Germline V gives CDR1 MNHNS, CDR2 SASEGT. CDR3 DNA sequence: TGTGCCAGCAGCGAAGGGACAGGTGTCAATGAGCAGTTCTTC. Protein: CASSEGTGVNEQFF.

For this clonotype: Germline is not matched at one junction end, which may reflect a read error. J is TRBJ2-6 and V is TRBV27; no reliable D call. Germline V gives CDR1 MNHEY, CDR2 SMNVEV (reference sequence). CDR3 length: 13 residues. DNA of the CDR3: TGTGCCAGCAGTTTGACCGGGTCCTACGAGCTGTACTTC. This translates into CASSLTGSYELYF.

V is TRBV27 and J is TRBJ2-1, with D possibly being TRBD2 (5 bases). Germline V gene sequence: CDR1 MNHEY, CDR2 SMNVEV (reference sequence). Trimming shortened V by 1 base and J by 15 bases, and 13 bases separated the two germline ends. CDR3 length equals 12 residues. Here the CDR3 DNA reads TGTGCCAGCAGTTTATTCGGAGGCGTCTCGTTCTTC. Encoded protein: CASSLFGGVSFF.

The V and J genes are TRBV6-4 and TRBJ2-3, with D perhaps assigned TRBD1 or TRBD2 (6 bases each). The J call may not be correct, given that the DNA end is closer to TRBJ2-7. This CDR3 has 14 amino acids. CDR1 and CDR2 from the germline V gene are MRHNA and SNTAGT. The CDR3 nucleotides are TGTCGCGGCACGGAGACGGGGGCCAAAGACACGCAGTACTTC. Translated: CRGTETGAKDTQYF.

This clonotype has a count of ten or more. The chain joins TRBV5-1 to TRBJ2-3, with TRBD2 as a possible D gene (6 bases). Trimming cost V 7 bases and J 9 bases, with 18 bases left between them. CDR3 length equals 13 residues. Germline CDR1 and CDR2: SGHRS and YFSETQ. The CDR3 DNA reads TGCGCCAGCCACGAACTAGCCGGAGGAACGCAGTATTTT. Translation gives CASHELAGGTQYF.

This clonotype has a single count. The rearrangement uses TRBV6-1 and TRBJ2-4, with 10 bases aligning to TRBD1. V lost 3 bases, J lost 13 bases, and 15 bases stayed unmatched. Germline CDR1 reads MNHNS; CDR2 reads SASEGT. This CDR3 region has 16 residues. The CDR3 nucleotides read TGTGCCAGCAGTGACGCGGGGACAGGGGCCGGGGACACGCAGTACTTC. Its translation is CASSDAGTGAGDTQYF.

This clonotype was seen only a few times. This chain connects TRBV6-1 to TRBJ2-3; 8 bases line up with TRBD1. J lost 3 bases, V lost 7 bases, and 9 bases had no gene match. This CDR3 has 15 amino acids. Germline values: CDR1 MNHNS, CDR2 SASEGT. As DNA, the CDR3 is TGTGCCAGCACCCGGTCTGGACAGGGTACAGATACGCAGTATTTT. Translated, it gives CASTRSGQGTDTQYF.